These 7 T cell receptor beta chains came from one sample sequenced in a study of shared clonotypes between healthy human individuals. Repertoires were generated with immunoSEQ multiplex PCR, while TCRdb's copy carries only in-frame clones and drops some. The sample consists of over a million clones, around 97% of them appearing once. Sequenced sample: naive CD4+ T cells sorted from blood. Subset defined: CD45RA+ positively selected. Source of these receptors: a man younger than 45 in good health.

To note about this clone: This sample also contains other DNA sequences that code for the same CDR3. The CDR3 sequence: CASSLDSSNQPQHF. CDR3 DNA: TGTGCCAGCAGCCTAGACAGCAGCAATCAGCCCCAGCATTTT. V is TRBV7-2 and J is TRBJ1-5; D might be TRBD1 (5 bases). V was pared by 5 bases and J by 1 base, with 9 bases between. Germline V CDR1 and CDR2: SGHTA, FQGNSA. This CDR3 spans 14 amino acids.

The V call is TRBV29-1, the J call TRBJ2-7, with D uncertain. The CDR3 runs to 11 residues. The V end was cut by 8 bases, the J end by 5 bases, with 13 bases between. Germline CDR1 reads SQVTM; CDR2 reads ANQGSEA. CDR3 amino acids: CSILRRDEQYF. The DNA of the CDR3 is TGCAGCATATTGCGCCGGGACGAGCAGTACTTC.

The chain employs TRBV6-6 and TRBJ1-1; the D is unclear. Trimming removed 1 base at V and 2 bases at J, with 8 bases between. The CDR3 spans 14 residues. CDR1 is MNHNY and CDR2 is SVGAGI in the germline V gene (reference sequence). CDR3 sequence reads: CASSYFGPNTEAFF. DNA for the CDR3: TGTGCCAGCAGTTACTTCGGCCCAAACACTGAAGCTTTCTTT.

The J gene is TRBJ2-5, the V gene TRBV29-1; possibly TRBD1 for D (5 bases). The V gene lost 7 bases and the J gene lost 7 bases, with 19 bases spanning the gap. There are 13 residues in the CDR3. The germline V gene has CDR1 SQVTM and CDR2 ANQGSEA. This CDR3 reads CSASGPRVGTQYF. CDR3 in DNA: TGCAGCGCCTCAGGGCCCCGGGTTGGGACCCAGTACTTC.

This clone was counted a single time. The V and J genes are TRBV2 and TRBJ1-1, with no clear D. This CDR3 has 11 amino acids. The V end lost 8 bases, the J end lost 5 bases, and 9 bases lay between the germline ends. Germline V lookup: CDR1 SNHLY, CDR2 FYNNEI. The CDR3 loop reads CASFYGTEAFF. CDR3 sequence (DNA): TGTGCCAGCTTTTACGGGACTGAAGCTTTCTTT.

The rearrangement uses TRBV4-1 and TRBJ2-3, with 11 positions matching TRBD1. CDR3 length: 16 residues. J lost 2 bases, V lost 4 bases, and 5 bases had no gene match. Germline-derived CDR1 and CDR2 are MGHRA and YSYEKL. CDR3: CASSRGTGGLTDTQYF. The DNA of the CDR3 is TGCGCCAGCAGCCGAGGGACAGGGGGACTCACAGATACGCAGTATTTT.

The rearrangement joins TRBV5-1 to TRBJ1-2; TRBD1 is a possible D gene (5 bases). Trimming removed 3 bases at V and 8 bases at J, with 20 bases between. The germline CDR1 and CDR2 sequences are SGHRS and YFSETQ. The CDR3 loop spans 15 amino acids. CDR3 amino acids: CASSSNGQGFSGYTF. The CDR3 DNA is TGCGCCAGCAGCTCCAATGGTCAGGGTTTTAGCGGCTACACCTTC.